This is a list of T cell receptor beta chains from one sample in a study of shared clonotypes between healthy human individuals. Measured with immunoSEQ multiplex PCR; TCRdb has only the in-frame clones, and not every one. This sample has millions of clones, with about 92% found just once. The sample consisted of naive CD8+ T cells from PBMCs. The receptors derive from a man in his late teens or twenties in good health. Some clones in this sample may be carry-over from other donors' samples. Each CDR3 is given with its conserved first and last residue. A D gene is named only where the DNA matches it firmly. For some rows the clone size is stated as once, few or many, or as a class when expanded; others skip it.

D	size	V	J	CDR3	DNA
TRBD2	.	TRBV29-1	TRBJ2-7	CSAKAIQLAGGPLGMYEQYF	TGCAGCGCCAAAGCGATACAACTAGCGGGAGGGCCTTTGGGTATGTACGAGCAGTACTTC
TRBD2	.	TRBV5-6	TRBJ2-1	CASSLVSGKYNEQFF	TGTGCCAGCAGCTTGGTTAGCGGGAAATACAATGAGCAGTTCTTC
.	.	TRBV5-4	TRBJ2-5	CASVEQETQYF	TGTGCCAGCGTCGAACAAGAGACCCAGTACTTC
.	.	TRBV2	TRBJ1-3	CASSVGFSGNTIYF	TGTGCCAGCAGTGTGGGCTTCTCTGGAAACACCATATATTTT
.	.	TRBV7-6	TRBJ2-3	CASSLVPGEGTDTQYF	TGTGCCAGCAGCTTAGTTCCGGGAGAGGGCACAGATACGCAGTATTTT
TRBD1	.	TRBV9	TRBJ1-2	CASSKTGSHRGYEVGYTF	TGTGCCAGCAGCAAAACCGGGTCACACAGGGGGTATGAGGTTGGCTACACCTTC
.	.	TRBV5-1	TRBJ2-7	CASSQRGYEQYF	TGCGCCAGCAGCCAGCGCGGCTACGAGCAGTACTTC
.	.	TRBV28	TRBJ2-1	CASNRQSYNEQFF	TGTGCCAGCAACAGGCAATCCTACAATGAGCAGTTCTTC
.	.	TRBV7-9	TRBJ1-4	CASSSRDEKLFF	TGTGCCAGCAGCTCCCGTGATGAAAAACTGTTTTTT
TRBD2	.	TRBV5-6	TRBJ2-3	CASSLGDSGSGPDTQYF	TGTGCCAGCAGCCTGGGCGATAGCGGGAGCGGGCCAGATACGCAGTATTTT
.	.	TRBV11-2	TRBJ2-7	CASRVPGPAYEQYF	TGTGCCAGCAGAGTGCCGGGCCCGGCCTACGAGCAGTACTTC
.	.	TRBV6-1	TRBJ2-7	CASSERTYYEQYF	TGTGCCAGCAGTGAAAGGACCTACTACGAGCAGTACTTC
.	.	TRBV5-1	TRBJ2-2	CASSLVGFQARTKNTGELFF	TGCGCCAGCAGCTTGGTCGGTTTTCAAGCTAGGACCAAGAACACCGGGGAGCTGTTTTTT
TRBD1	.	TRBV7-6	TRBJ2-7	CASSLAPRGNEQYF	TGTGCCAGCAGCTTAGCGCCCAGGGGGAACGAGCAGTACTTC
.	.	TRBV19	TRBJ2-1	CAIGGPANEQFF	TGTGCCATCGGGGGGCCCGCCAATGAGCAGTTCTTC
.	.	TRBV4-1	TRBJ2-1	CASSQDSEWVRGYNEQFF	TGCGCCAGCAGCCAAGATTCTGAGTGGGTACGGGGGTACAATGAGCAGTTCTTC
.	.	TRBV4-1	TRBJ2-2	CASSQFWGDTGELFF	TGCGCCAGCAGCCAATTTTGGGGGGACACCGGGGAGCTGTTTTTT
.	.	TRBV7-9	TRBJ2-5	CASSHAGAGRETQYF	TGTGCCAGCAGCCACGCAGGGGCAGGGAGAGAGACCCAGTACTTC
TRBD1	.	TRBV15	TRBJ2-1	CATSRGPGQGINEQFF	TGTGCCACCAGCAGAGGCCCGGGACAGGGGATCAATGAGCAGTTCTTC
.	.	TRBV7-3	TRBJ2-1	CASSLQGTRYNEQFF	TGTGCCAGCAGCTTACAGGGGACTCGCTACAATGAGCAGTTCTTC
.	.	TRBV25-1	TRBJ2-7	CASSESLDTYYEQYF	TGTGCCAGCAGTGAATCGCTGGACACTTACTACGAGCAGTACTTC
.	.	TRBV28	TRBJ2-1	CARCRGDRPDEQFF	TGTGCCAGGTGCAGGGGGGATCGTCCCGATGAGCAGTTCTTC
TRBD1	once	TRBV13	TRBJ2-7	CASSSTGGAFYEQYF	TGTGCCAGCAGCTCGACAGGGGGCGCCTTCTACGAGCAGTACTTC
.	.	TRBV5-6	TRBJ2-2	CASSLNRLSTGELFF	TGTGCCAGCAGCTTAAACAGGTTGTCCACCGGGGAGCTGTTTTTT
.	.	TRBV29-1	TRBJ2-7	CSVVTGAAEQYF	TGCAGCGTCGTGACGGGAGCCGCCGAGCAGTACTTC
TRBD2	.	TRBV27	TRBJ2-3	CASRSNLGREGLDTQYF	TGTGCCAGCAGGTCAAACCTGGGGCGGGAGGGCCTAGATACGCAGTATTTT
TRBD2	.	TRBV28	TRBJ2-2	CASSRGLAGSGELFF	TGTGCCAGCAGTCGGGGACTAGCGGGATCCGGGGAGCTGTTTTTT
TRBD2	.	TRBV30	TRBJ2-1	CASFSGGSYNEQFF	TGTGCCTCCTTTAGCGGGGGATCATACAATGAGCAGTTCTTC
.	.	TRBV28	TRBJ2-7	CASSFGVYEQYF	TGTGCCAGCAGTTTTGGCGTCTACGAGCAGTACTTC
TRBD2	.	TRBV27	TRBJ2-1	CASSLLAANNEQFF	TGTGCCAGCAGTTTACTAGCGGCAAACAATGAGCAGTTCTTC
TRBD1	.	TRBV10-3	TRBJ2-1	CAISDPGTGDYNEQFF	TGTGCCATCAGTGACCCCGGGACAGGGGACTACAATGAGCAGTTCTTC
TRBD1	.	TRBV19	TRBJ1-1	CASKLAGGTNTEAFF	TGTGCCAGTAAACTGGCAGGGGGCACAAACACTGAAGCTTTCTTT
.	.	TRBV6-1	TRBJ2-2	CASRTRADTGELFF	TGTGCCAGCAGGACAAGGGCGGACACCGGGGAGCTGTTTTTT
.	.	TRBV28	TRBJ2-5	CASSFTGAGETQYF	TGTGCCAGCAGTTTTACGGGGGCTGGTGAGACCCAGTACTTC
TRBD2	once	TRBV2	TRBJ2-7	CASRSRDYYEQYF	TGTGCCAGCAGGTCCCGGGACTACTACGAGCAGTACTTC
.	.	TRBV7-9	TRBJ2-1	CASSGRDWPSNNEQFF	TGTGCCAGCAGCGGCCGGGACTGGCCCTCAAACAATGAGCAGTTCTTC
TRBD1	.	TRBV13	TRBJ1-2	CASSGPDRGDGYTF	TGTGCCAGCAGCGGGCCGGACAGGGGAGATGGCTACACCTTC
.	.	TRBV19	TRBJ1-1	CASSMFILDTEAFF	TGTGCCAGTAGTATGTTCATTTTGGACACTGAAGCTTTCTTT
TRBD2	.	TRBV28	TRBJ2-5	CASSLRLAGLQGETQYF	TGTGCCAGCAGTTTACGGCTAGCGGGCCTCCAGGGGGAGACCCAGTACTTC
.	.	TRBV2	TRBJ1-3	CASSERGLKNTIYF	TGTGCCAGCAGTGAACGAGGGTTGAAAAACACCATATATTTT
TRBD1	.	TRBV6-5	TRBJ2-2	CASSPRDRLTGELFF	TGTGCCAGCAGTCCCCGGGACAGGCTAACCGGGGAGCTGTTTTTT
.	few	TRBV4-1	TRBJ2-2	CASSQLLNEDGELFF	TGCGCCAGCAGCCAACTCCTGAACGAGGACGGGGAGCTGTTTTTT
.	.	TRBV4-3	TRBJ2-1	CASSQDRVARSYNEQFF	TGCGCCAGCAGCCAAGATAGGGTAGCGAGAAGTTACAATGAGCAGTTCTTC
TRBD1	once	TRBV28	TRBJ2-7	CASSYGTGKDEQYF	TGTGCCAGCAGCTACGGGACAGGGAAAGACGAGCAGTACTTC
TRBD2	once	TRBV7-9	TRBJ2-1	CASSLIEGLAGDEQFF	TGTGCCAGCAGCTTAATCGAGGGACTAGCGGGAGATGAGCAGTTCTTC
TRBD2	.	TRBV11-3	TRBJ2-5	CASSLGTSGRQEQYF	TGTGCCAGCAGCCTCGGGACTAGCGGGAGGCAAGAGCAGTACTTC
.	.	TRBV6-1	TRBJ2-7	CASSEAPVGGDDHYEQYF	TGTGCCAGCAGTGAAGCCCCCGTCGGGGGCGACGACCACTACGAGCAGTACTTC
.	.	TRBV14	TRBJ2-7	CASSQDWGFSYEQYF	TGTGCCAGCAGCCAAGATTGGGGATTTTCCTACGAGCAGTACTTC
.	.	TRBV28	TRBJ2-1	CASSFDEQFF	TGTGCCTCCAGCTTCGATGAGCAGTTCTTC
.	.	TRBV5-1	TRBJ2-7	CASSFIQASYEQYF	TGCGCCAGCAGCTTCATCCAGGCCTCCTACGAGCAGTACTTC
TRBD2	.	TRBV7-8	TRBJ2-1	CASSWLADSYNEQFF	TGTGCCAGCAGCTGGCTAGCGGACTCCTACAATGAGCAGTTCTTC
.	.	TRBV2	TRBJ1-5	CASSDQGNQPQHF	TGTGCCAGCAGTGATCAGGGAAATCAGCCCCAGCATTTT
TRBD2	.	TRBV14	TRBJ2-1	CASSPFPSGIYNEQFF	TGTGCCAGCAGCCCCTTTCCTAGCGGAATTTACAATGAGCAGTTCTTC
TRBD1	.	TRBV6-5	TRBJ2-7	CASKEQGASYEQYF	TGTGCCAGCAAAGAACAGGGGGCATCCTACGAGCAGTACTTC
.	.	TRBV20-1	TRBJ2-1	CRVYEQFF	TGCAGAGTTTATGAGCAGTTCTTC
.	.	TRBV5-6	TRBJ2-7	CASSLNIGRDEQYF	TGTGCCAGCAGCTTGAATATTGGCAGGGATGAGCAGTACTTC
.	.	TRBV7-9	TRBJ2-7	CASSFPRGDYEQYF	TGTGCCAGCAGCTTTCCCCGGGGTGATTACGAGCAGTACTTC